Shown below are 13 T cell receptor beta chains from a single sample sequenced in a study of blood T cell repertoires in COVID-19. Using immunoSEQ multiplex PCR, the repertoire was profiled, and TCRdb retains in-frame clones only, with some absent. Of approximately 41,000 clones listed, 75% to 90% are singletons. Sequenced material: peripheral blood. These TCRs come from a woman older than 75 with active COVID-19.

V is TRBV15 and J is TRBJ1-1; a weak D match, TRBD1 (5 bases). Germline CDR1 reads LNHNV; CDR2 reads YYDKDF (reference sequence). Trimming stripped 3 bases from V and 1 base from J, with 27 bases between. There are 20 residues in the CDR3. DNA for the CDR3: TGTGCCACCAGCAGCGTCTTAAATGGGCAGGGTCGGGTTGCGAACACTGAAGCTTTCTTT. Amino acids: CATSSVLNGQGRVANTEAFF.

The chain employs TRBV2 and TRBJ2-2; the D gene is possibly TRBD1 (6 bases). Germline V gene sequence: CDR1 SNHLY, CDR2 FYNNEI. With 4 bases removed from V and 2 bases from J, the gap between germline ends came to 11 bases. The CDR3 runs to 15 residues. The CDR3 loop reads CASSGQGLNTGELFF. CDR3 DNA: TGTGCCAGCAGTGGGCAGGGGCTAAACACCGGGGAGCTGTTTTTT.

This chain joins TRBV6-5 and TRBJ1-4; unclear D gene. Germline assignment: CDR1 MNHEY and CDR2 SVGAGI. The CDR3 runs 14 residues. V dropped 2 bases and J dropped 8 bases, with 12 bases sitting between them. This CDR3 is CASSYNTAGEKLFF. Written as DNA, the CDR3 is TGTGCCAGCAGTTACAACACGGCGGGAGAAAAACTGTTTTTT.

The chain couples TRBV6-1 to TRBJ2-3, with D perhaps matching TRBD2 (5 bases). CDR3 length: 14 amino acids. The germline CDR1 and CDR2 sequences are MNHNS and SASEGT. The V end lost 0 bases, the J end lost 3 bases, and 7 bases lay between the germline ends. The CDR3 loop is CASSEARGTDTQYF. DNA of the CDR3: TGTGCCAGCAGTGAAGCCCGGGGAACAGATACGCAGTATTTT.

The CDR3 region has the DNA TGTGCCAGCAGGAGGGGGCAGGACTATGGCTACACCTTC. It specifies CASRRGQDYGYTF. This chain connects TRBV5-6 to TRBJ1-2; 7 positions match TRBD1. J was trimmed by 3 bases and V by 5 bases; bases with no gene match: 4. The germline V gene encodes CDR1 SGHDT and CDR2 YYEEEE. The CDR3 loop spans 13 amino acids.

The chain carries TRBV11-3 and TRBJ2-1; weak D call: TRBD1 (5 bases). Germline CDR1 and CDR2: SGHNT and YENEEA. The germline V and J ends were trimmed by 5 bases and 8 bases, with 13 bases remaining between them. CDR3 size: 13 residues. The CDR3 region is CASSGERGDEQFF. CDR3 coding DNA: TGTGCCAGCAGCGGAGAAAGGGGTGATGAGCAGTTCTTC.

This clone is classed as medium-sized (0.01 to 0.1%). CDR3 nucleotide sequence: TGTGCCAGCAGACTAGCGGGGGTCTCTGGGGCCAACGTCCTGACTTTC. It is translated as CASRLAGVSGANVLTF. The chain employs TRBV2 and TRBJ2-6; 11 nucleotides agree with TRBD2. Germline CDR1 and CDR2: SNHLY and FYNNEI. Trimming removed 6 bases from V and 0 bases from J; junction bases left unmatched: 1. CDR3 length: 16 amino acids.

The V and J genes are TRBV6-5 and TRBJ1-2; TRBD1 agrees at 11 bases. Germline values: CDR1 MNHEY, CDR2 SVGAGI. The CDR3 runs to 14 residues. V was clipped by 8 bases and J by 5 bases; unmatched bases: 7. The CDR3 sequence: CASSRDRGVYGYTF. The CDR3 region has the DNA TGTGCCAGCTCCCGGGACAGGGGGGTTTATGGCTACACCTTC.

This clone was counted once. The CDR3: CSGRVLHTDTQYF. The CDR3 nucleotides are TGCAGCGGGCGGGTCCTACACACAGATACGCAGTATTTT. The chain is built from TRBV29-1 and TRBJ2-3, with a tentative D call TRBD2 (5 bases). CDR3 length: 13 amino acids. Germline-derived CDR1 and CDR2 are SQVTM and ANQGSEA. V was clipped by 7 bases and J by 2 bases, with 13 bases between them.

The chain recombines TRBV7-2 with TRBJ2-3, with D possibly matching TRBD2 (5 bases). The CDR3 contains 15 residues. Germline V gene sequence: CDR1 SGHTA, CDR2 FQGNSA. Trimming pared 3 bases from V and 1 base from J, leaving 11 bases between. CDR3 sequence reads: CASSFSRTGTDTQYF. Written as DNA, the CDR3 is TGTGCCAGCAGCTTTTCTCGGACTGGCACAGATACGCAGTATTTT. The full variable domain, its missing parts supplied by reference TRBV7-2 and TRBJ2-3, is GAGVSQSPSNKVTEKGKDVELRCDPISGHTALYWYRQSLGQGLEFLIYFQGNSAPDKSGLPSDRFSAERTGGSVSTLTIQRTQQEDSAVYLCASSFSRTGTDTQYFGPGTRLTVL.

V is TRBV6-4 and J is TRBJ2-7; 8 positions agree with TRBD1. J lost 0 bases, V lost 7 bases, and 5 bases had no gene match. The length of the CDR3 is 14 residues. CDR1 is MRHNA, CDR2 SNTAGT, per germline. For the CDR3, the DNA is TGTGCCAGCACTGGACAGGGACCCTCCTACGAGCAGTACTTC. Residues: CASTGQGPSYEQYF.

The chain joins TRBV18 to TRBJ2-7, with D uncertain. This CDR3 is 14 amino acids long. The germline V gene has CDR1 KGHSH and CDR2 LQKENI. Trimming took off 0 bases at V and 1 base at J, with 7 bases between the two ends. CDR3 amino acids: CASSPPTGSYEQYF. The CDR3 nucleotides read TGTGCCAGCTCACCACCGACGGGTTCCTACGAGCAGTACTTC.

The DNA for the CDR3 is TGTGCCAGCAGTCCGGGGGGGCCCATGAACACTGAAGCTTTCTTT. Its protein product is CASSPGGPMNTEAFF. V usage is TRBV28 and J usage is TRBJ1-1, with D tentatively TRBD1 (6 bases). V dropped 5 bases and J dropped 0 bases, with 13 bases sitting between them. This CDR3 is built from 15 residues. From germline, CDR1 is MDHEN and CDR2 SYDVKM.